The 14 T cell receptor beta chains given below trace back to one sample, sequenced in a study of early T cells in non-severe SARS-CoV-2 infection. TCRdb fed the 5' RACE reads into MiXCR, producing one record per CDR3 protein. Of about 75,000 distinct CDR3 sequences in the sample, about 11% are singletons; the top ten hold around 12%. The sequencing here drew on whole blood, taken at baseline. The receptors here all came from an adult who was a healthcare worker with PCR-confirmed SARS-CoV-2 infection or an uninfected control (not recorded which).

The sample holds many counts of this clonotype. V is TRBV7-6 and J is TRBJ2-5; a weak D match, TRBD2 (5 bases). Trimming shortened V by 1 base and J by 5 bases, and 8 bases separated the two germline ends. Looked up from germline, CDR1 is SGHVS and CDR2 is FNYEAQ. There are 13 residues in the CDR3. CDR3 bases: TGTGCCAGCAGCTTAGTGGCTAGCGAGACCCAGTACTTC. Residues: CASSLVASETQYF.

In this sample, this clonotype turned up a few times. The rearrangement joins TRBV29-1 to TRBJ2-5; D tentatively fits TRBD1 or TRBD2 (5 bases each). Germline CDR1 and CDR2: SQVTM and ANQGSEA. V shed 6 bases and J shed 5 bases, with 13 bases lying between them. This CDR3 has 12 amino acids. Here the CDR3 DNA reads TGCAGCGTCCCTCTAGAGGGGGAGACCCAGTACTTC. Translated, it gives CSVPLEGETQYF. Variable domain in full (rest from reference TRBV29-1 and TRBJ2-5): SAVISQKPSRDICQRGTSLTIQCQVDSQVTMMFWYRQQPGQSLTLIATANQGSEATYESGFVIDKFPISRPNLTFSTLTVSNMSPEDSSIYLCSVPLEGETQYFGPGTRLLVL.

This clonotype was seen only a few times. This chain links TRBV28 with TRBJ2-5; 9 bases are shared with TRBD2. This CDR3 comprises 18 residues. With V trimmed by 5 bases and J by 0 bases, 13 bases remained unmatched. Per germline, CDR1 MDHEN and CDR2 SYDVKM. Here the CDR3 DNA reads TGTGCCAGCAGTCCCCCCGGGTGGGGCGGGGGGGACCAAGAGACCCAGTACTTC. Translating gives CASSPPGWGGGDQETQYF. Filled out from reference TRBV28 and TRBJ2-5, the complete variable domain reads DVKVTQSSRYLVKRTGEKVFLECVQDMDHENMFWYRQDPGLGLRLIYFSYDVKMKEKGDIPEGYSVSREKKERFSLILESASTNQTSMYLCASSPPGWGGGDQETQYFGPGTRLLVL.

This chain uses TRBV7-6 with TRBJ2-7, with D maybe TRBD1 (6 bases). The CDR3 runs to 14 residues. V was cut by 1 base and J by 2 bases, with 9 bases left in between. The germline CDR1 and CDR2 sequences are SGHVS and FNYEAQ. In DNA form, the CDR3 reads TGTGCCAGCAGCTTAGGGGACACTACCTACGAGCAGTACTTC. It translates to CASSLGDTTYEQYF.

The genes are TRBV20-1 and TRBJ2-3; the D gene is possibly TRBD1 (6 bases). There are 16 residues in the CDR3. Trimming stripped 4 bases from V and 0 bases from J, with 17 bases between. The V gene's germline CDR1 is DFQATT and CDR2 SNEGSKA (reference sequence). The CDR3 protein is CSAIKRRDTSTDTQYF. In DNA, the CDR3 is TGCAGTGCTATCAAACGCCGGGACACCAGCACAGATACGCAGTATTTT.

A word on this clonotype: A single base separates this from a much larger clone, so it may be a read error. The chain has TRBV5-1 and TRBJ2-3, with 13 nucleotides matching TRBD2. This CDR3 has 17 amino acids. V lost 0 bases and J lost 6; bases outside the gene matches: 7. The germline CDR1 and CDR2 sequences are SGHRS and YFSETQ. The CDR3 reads CASSLDGTSGVLDTQYF. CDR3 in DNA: TGCGCCAGCAGCTTGGATGGGACTAGCGGGGTTTTGGATACGCAGTATTTT.

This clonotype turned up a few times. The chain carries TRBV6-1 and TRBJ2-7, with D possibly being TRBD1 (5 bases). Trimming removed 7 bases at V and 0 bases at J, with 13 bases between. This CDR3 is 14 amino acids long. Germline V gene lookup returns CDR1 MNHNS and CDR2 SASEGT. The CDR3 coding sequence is TGTGCCAGCATCACAGGCGGAGTCTCCTACGAGCAGTACTTC. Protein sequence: CASITGGVSYEQYF.

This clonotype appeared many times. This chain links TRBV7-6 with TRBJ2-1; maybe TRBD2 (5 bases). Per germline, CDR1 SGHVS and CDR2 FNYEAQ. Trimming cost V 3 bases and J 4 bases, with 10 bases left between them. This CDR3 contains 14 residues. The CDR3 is CASSLGTSYNEQFF. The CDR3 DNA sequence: TGTGCCAGCAGCTTGGGCACTAGTTACAATGAGCAGTTCTTC.

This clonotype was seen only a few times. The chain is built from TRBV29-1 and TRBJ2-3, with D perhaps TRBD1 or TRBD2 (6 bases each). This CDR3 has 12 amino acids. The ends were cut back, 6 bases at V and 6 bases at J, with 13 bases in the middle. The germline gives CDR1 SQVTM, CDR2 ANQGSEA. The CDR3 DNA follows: TGCAGCGTGCGGGACACCGGGGATACGCAGTATTTT. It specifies CSVRDTGDTQYF.

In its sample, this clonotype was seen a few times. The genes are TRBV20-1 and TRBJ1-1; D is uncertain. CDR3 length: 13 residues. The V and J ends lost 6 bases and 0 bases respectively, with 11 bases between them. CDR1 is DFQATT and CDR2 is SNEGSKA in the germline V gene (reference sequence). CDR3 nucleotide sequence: TGCAGTGCATGGGGTGACCTGAACACTGAAGCTTTCTTT. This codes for CSAWGDLNTEAFF.

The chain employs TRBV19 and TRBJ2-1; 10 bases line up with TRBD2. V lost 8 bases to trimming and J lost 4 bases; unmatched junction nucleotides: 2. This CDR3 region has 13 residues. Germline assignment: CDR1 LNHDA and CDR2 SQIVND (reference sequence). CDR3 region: CASVAGGYNEQFF. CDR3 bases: TGTGCCAGTGTAGCGGGGGGTTACAATGAGCAGTTCTTC. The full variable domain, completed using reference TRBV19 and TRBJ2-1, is DGGITQSPKYLFRKEGQNVTLSCEQNLNHDAMYWYRQDPGQGLRLIYYSQIVNDFQKGDIAEGYSVSREKKESFPLTVTSAQKNPTAFYLCASVAGGYNEQFFGPGTRLTVL.

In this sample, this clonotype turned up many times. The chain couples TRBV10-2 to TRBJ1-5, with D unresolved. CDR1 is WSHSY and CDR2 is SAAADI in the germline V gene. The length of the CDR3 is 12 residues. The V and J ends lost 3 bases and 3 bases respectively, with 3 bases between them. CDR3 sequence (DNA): TGCGCCAGCAGTGAAAACAATCAGCCCCAGCATTTT. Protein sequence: CASSENNQPQHF.

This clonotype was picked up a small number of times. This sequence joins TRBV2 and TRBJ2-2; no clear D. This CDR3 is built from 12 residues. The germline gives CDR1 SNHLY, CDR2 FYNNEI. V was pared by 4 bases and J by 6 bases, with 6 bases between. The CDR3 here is CASSVGSGELFF. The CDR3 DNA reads TGTGCCAGCAGTGTTGGGTCCGGGGAGCTGTTTTTT.

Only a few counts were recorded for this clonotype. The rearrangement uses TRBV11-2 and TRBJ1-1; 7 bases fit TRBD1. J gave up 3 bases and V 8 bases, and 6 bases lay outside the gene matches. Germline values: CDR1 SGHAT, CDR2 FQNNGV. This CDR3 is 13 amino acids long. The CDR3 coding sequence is TGTGCCAGCCGAGGGGACAGCTACACTGAAGCTTTCTTT. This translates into CASRGDSYTEAFF.